The next 4 T cell receptor beta chains were all read from a single sample in a study of T cell responses to AZD1222 COVID-19 vaccine. Assay: immunoSEQ multiplex PCR; the TCRdb copy retains only in-frame clones and omits some. The table includes around 65,000 clones, roughly 80% detected once. The sample consisted of peripheral blood, taken 28 days after the second AZD1222 dose. The source is an adult who received the AZD1222 COVID-19 vaccine.

Concerning this clone: The sample contains more than one DNA sequence encoding this CDR3. The chain has TRBV3-1 (or the pseudogene TRBV3-2) and TRBJ1-2, with TRBD1 identical over 7 bases. Germline V gene data show CDR1 as LGHDT and CDR2 as YNNKEL (reference sequence). The CDR3 is 12 amino acids. The V gene end was trimmed by 5 bases and the J gene end by 6 bases; junction bases not matched to a gene: 3. In DNA form, the CDR3 reads TGTGCCAGCAGCTCACAGGGGAATGGCTACACCTTC. Translation: CASSSQGNGYTF.

V gene TRBV19 combines with J gene TRBJ1-1, with D unclear. V was pared by 3 bases and J by 5 bases, with 10 bases between. This CDR3 comprises 13 residues. The germline CDR1 and CDR2 sequences are LNHDA and SQIVND (reference sequence). The CDR3 region has the DNA TGTGCCAGTAGTATTATCGAATCGACTGAAGCTTTCTTT. Protein: CASSIIESTEAFF.

The rearrangement uses TRBV7-9 and TRBJ1-2; TRBD1 might be the D (5 bases). Between the trimmed V and J ends, which lost 1 base and 7 bases, there was a span of 13 bases. The CDR3 is 14 amino acids. The germline V gene has CDR1 SEHNR and CDR2 FQNEAQ (reference sequence). CDR3 protein: CASSLDLTASGYTF. DNA for the CDR3: TGTGCCAGCAGCTTAGACCTGACAGCAAGTGGCTACACCTTC.

J is TRBJ2-2 and V is TRBV11-3; D is undetermined. Germline CDR1 reads SGHNT; CDR2 reads YENEEA. With 6 bases removed from V and 4 bases from J, the gap between germline ends came to 15 bases. This CDR3 is 15 amino acids long. The CDR3 DNA sequence: TGTGCCAGCAGAGAGGTCCAGTCCAGCACCGGGGAGCTGTTTTTT. This codes for CASREVQSSTGELFF.